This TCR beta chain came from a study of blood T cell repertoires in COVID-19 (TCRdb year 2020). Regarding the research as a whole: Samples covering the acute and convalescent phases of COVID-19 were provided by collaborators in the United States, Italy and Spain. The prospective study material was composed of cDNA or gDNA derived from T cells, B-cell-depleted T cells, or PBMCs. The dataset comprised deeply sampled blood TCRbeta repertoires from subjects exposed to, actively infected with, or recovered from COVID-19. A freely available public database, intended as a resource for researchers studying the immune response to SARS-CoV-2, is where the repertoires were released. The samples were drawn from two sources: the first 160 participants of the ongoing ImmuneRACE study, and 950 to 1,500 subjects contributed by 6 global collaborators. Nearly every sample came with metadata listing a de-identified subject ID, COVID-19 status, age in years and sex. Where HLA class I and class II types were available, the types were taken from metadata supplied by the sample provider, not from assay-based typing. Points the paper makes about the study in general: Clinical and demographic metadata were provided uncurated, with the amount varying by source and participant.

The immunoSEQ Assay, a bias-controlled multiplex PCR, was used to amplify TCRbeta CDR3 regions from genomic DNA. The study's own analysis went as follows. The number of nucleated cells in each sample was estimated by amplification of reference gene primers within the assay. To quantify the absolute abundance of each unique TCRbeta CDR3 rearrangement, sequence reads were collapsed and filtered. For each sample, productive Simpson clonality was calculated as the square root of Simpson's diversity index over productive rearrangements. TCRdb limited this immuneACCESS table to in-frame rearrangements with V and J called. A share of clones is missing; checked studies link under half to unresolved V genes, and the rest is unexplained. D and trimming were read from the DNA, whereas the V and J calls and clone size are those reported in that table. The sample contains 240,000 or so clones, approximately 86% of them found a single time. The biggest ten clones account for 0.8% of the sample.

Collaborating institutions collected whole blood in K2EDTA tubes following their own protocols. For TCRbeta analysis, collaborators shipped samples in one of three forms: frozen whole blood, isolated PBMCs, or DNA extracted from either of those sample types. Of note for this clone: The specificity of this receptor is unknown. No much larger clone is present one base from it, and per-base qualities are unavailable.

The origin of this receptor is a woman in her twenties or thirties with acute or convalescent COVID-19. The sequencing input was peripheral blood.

The CDR3 loop reads CASSLAGVDEQFF. Here is the DNA: TGTGCCAGCAGCTTAGCGGGAGTCGATGAGCAGTTCTTC. The chain is encoded by TRBV7-9 joined to TRBJ2-1; a weak D assignment points to TRBD2 (5 bases agree). Measured from the cysteine to the phenylalanine, the CDR3 is 13 residues long. Only the CDR3 DNA is retained, 39 bases long and in frame from the first base. V is shortened by 0 bases, J by 8 bases, and the region joining them spans 8 bases. From the germline V gene (reference sequence), CDR1 is SEHNR and CDR2 is FQNEAQ.